A selection of T cell receptor beta chains follows, all from one sample in a study of cytomegalovirus exposure and HLA in healthy donors. The assay was immunoSEQ multiplex PCR, and TCRdb's table has in-frame clones only and misses some. Altogether 150,000 to 200,000 clones are present, 85% to 90% being singletons, with the ten largest covering more than 1.3%. Sequenced sample: PBMCs. Receptors originate from a woman younger than 45 in good health and CMV-seronegative. Each CDR3 is given with its conserved first and last residue. Each record gives: D gene, clone size, V gene, CDR3 length, J gene, CDR3 protein, CDR3 DNA. The D gene is left open where the match is weak. For some rows the clone size is stated as once, few or many, or as a class when expanded; others skip it.

d_gene: TRBD2; abundance: -; v_gene: TRBV27; len: 17; j_gene: TRBJ2-2; CDR3aa: CASSFRTSGGPTGELFF; CDR3nt: TGTGCCAGCAGTTTCAGGACTAGCGGGGGACCTACCGGGGAGCTGTTTTTT
d_gene: -; abundance: once; v_gene: TRBV5-1; len: 15; j_gene: TRBJ2-1; CDR3aa: CASSLRGASYNEQFF; CDR3nt: TGCGCCAGCAGCTTACGGGGGGCTTCCTACAATGAGCAGTTCTTC
d_gene: TRBD1; abundance: -; v_gene: TRBV27; len: 16; j_gene: TRBJ1-2; CDR3aa: CASSSLDRGLGRGYTF; CDR3nt: TGTGCCAGCAGTTCATTGGACAGGGGGCTGGGACGGGGCTACACCTTC
d_gene: -; abundance: -; v_gene: TRBV5-4; len: 12; j_gene: TRBJ1-6; CDR3aa: CASRSEGSPLHF; CDR3nt: TGTGCCAGCAGGAGTGAGGGTTCACCCCTCCACTTT
d_gene: TRBD1; abundance: -; v_gene: TRBV15; len: 15; j_gene: TRBJ2-7; CDR3aa: CATSGMDRVSYEQYF; CDR3nt: TGTGCCACCAGCGGAATGGACAGGGTATCCTACGAGCAGTACTTC
d_gene: -; abundance: once; v_gene: TRBV19; len: 16; j_gene: TRBJ1-5; CDR3aa: CASSIVAQNHIQPQHF; CDR3nt: TGTGCCAGTAGTATAGTGGCCCAGAACCACATTCAGCCCCAGCATTTT
d_gene: TRBD1; abundance: -; v_gene: TRBV10-3; len: 15; j_gene: TRBJ2-3; CDR3aa: CAISVRDRVTDTQYF; CDR3nt: TGTGCCATCAGTGTCCGGGACAGGGTGACAGATACGCAGTATTTT
d_gene: -; abundance: few; v_gene: TRBV29-1; len: 12; j_gene: TRBJ1-2; CDR3aa: CSVAYSNYGYTF; CDR3nt: TGCAGCGTTGCATACAGTAACTATGGCTACACCTTC
d_gene: -; abundance: -; v_gene: TRBV5-1; len: 14; j_gene: TRBJ1-2; CDR3aa: CASSPAGQNYGYTF; CDR3nt: TGCGCCAGCAGCCCGGCTGGGCAGAACTATGGCTACACCTTC
d_gene: TRBD1; abundance: -; v_gene: TRBV19; len: 12; j_gene: TRBJ2-1; CDR3aa: CATRDSYNEQFF; CDR3nt: TGTGCCACTAGGGACAGCTACAATGAGCAGTTCTTC
d_gene: TRBD2; abundance: -; v_gene: TRBV28; len: 15; j_gene: TRBJ2-4; CDR3aa: CASSLVMAGVDIQYF; CDR3nt: TGTGCCAGCAGTTTAGTCATGGCGGGGGTGGACATTCAGTACTTC
d_gene: TRBD1; abundance: -; v_gene: TRBV5-4; len: 15; j_gene: TRBJ1-4; CDR3aa: CASSLGGTGDEKLFF; CDR3nt: TGTGCCAGCAGCTTGGGTGGGACAGGGGATGAAAAACTGTTTTTT
d_gene: -; abundance: few; v_gene: TRBV5-4; len: 15; j_gene: TRBJ1-6; CDR3aa: CASSLMGTDNSPLHF; CDR3nt: TGTGCCAGCAGCTTGATGGGCACGGATAATTCACCCCTCCACTTT
d_gene: -; abundance: -; v_gene: TRBV18; len: 15; j_gene: TRBJ1-1; CDR3aa: CASSPPTVVHTEAFF; CDR3nt: TGTGCCAGCTCACCACCCACAGTAGTGCACACTGAAGCTTTCTTT
d_gene: -; abundance: -; v_gene: TRBV9; len: 14; j_gene: TRBJ2-7; CDR3aa: CASSVDGGGDEQYF; CDR3nt: TGTGCCAGCAGCGTAGATGGAGGGGGGGACGAGCAGTACTTC
d_gene: TRBD1; abundance: few; v_gene: TRBV2; len: 13; j_gene: TRBJ1-1; CDR3aa: CASSGQANTEAFF; CDR3nt: TGTGCCAGCAGCGGACAGGCGAACACTGAAGCTTTCTTT
d_gene: TRBD1; abundance: -; v_gene: TRBV6-1; len: 13; j_gene: TRBJ1-2; CDR3aa: CASRAGGYYGYTF; CDR3nt: TGTGCCAGCAGAGCAGGGGGCTACTATGGCTACACCTTC
d_gene: -; abundance: few; v_gene: TRBV13; len: 14; j_gene: TRBJ1-4; CDR3aa: CASSHPRVSEKLFF; CDR3nt: TGTGCCAGCAGCCACCCCAGGGTTTCTGAAAAACTGTTTTTT
d_gene: TRBD1; abundance: -; v_gene: TRBV11-2; len: 17; j_gene: TRBJ1-2; CDR3aa: CASSPDPWTGTDYGYTF; CDR3nt: TGTGCCAGCAGCCCCGACCCTTGGACAGGGACGGACTATGGCTACACCTTC
d_gene: TRBD1; abundance: -; v_gene: TRBV5-1; len: 13; j_gene: TRBJ1-1; CDR3aa: CASSLAGGFEAFF; CDR3nt: TGCGCCAGCAGCTTGGCAGGGGGCTTTGAAGCTTTCTTT
d_gene: -; abundance: once; v_gene: TRBV20-1; len: 10; j_gene: TRBJ2-1; CDR3aa: CSASSMEQFF; CDR3nt: TGCAGTGCTTCTAGCATGGAGCAGTTCTTC
d_gene: TRBD1; abundance: once; v_gene: TRBV29-1; len: 13; j_gene: TRBJ1-5; CDR3aa: CSALTGLGQPQHF; CDR3nt: TGCAGCGCTTTGACAGGGTTGGGGCAGCCCCAGCATTTT
d_gene: TRBD2; abundance: -; v_gene: TRBV9; len: 19; j_gene: TRBJ2-1; CDR3aa: CASSQTSGGTPTSLNEQFF; CDR3nt: TGTGCCAGCAGCCAAACTAGCGGGGGAACCCCTACATCGTTAAATGAGCAGTTCTTC
d_gene: TRBD1; abundance: once; v_gene: TRBV29-1; len: 13; j_gene: TRBJ1-1; CDR3aa: CSVEEGGDAEAFF; CDR3nt: TGCAGCGTTGAAGAAGGGGGCGACGCTGAAGCTTTCTTT
d_gene: TRBD1; abundance: -; v_gene: TRBV10-3; len: 14; j_gene: TRBJ2-1; CDR3aa: CAAATGGEYNEQFF; CDR3nt: TGTGCCGCCGCGACAGGGGGAGAGTACAATGAGCAGTTCTTC
d_gene: TRBD2; abundance: -; v_gene: TRBV11-2; len: 17; j_gene: TRBJ2-1; CDR3aa: CASSPFVGGGYYNEQFF; CDR3nt: TGTGCCAGCAGCCCCTTCGTCGGCGGGGGGTACTACAATGAGCAGTTCTTC
d_gene: TRBD1; abundance: -; v_gene: TRBV18; len: 15; j_gene: TRBJ1-4; CDR3aa: CASSTIQGAGEKLFF; CDR3nt: TGTGCCAGCTCAACAATACAGGGGGCGGGTGAAAAACTGTTTTTT
d_gene: -; abundance: -; v_gene: TRBV10-3; len: 13; j_gene: TRBJ1-1; CDR3aa: CAIKRAGSTEAFF; CDR3nt: TGTGCCATCAAGCGAGCGGGCAGTACTGAAGCTTTCTTT
d_gene: -; abundance: -; v_gene: TRBV5-1; len: 14; j_gene: TRBJ1-1; CDR3aa: CASSNTGQATEAFF; CDR3nt: TGCGCCAGCAGCAACACGGGACAAGCGACGGAAGCTTTCTTT
d_gene: -; abundance: -; v_gene: TRBV7-8; len: 13; j_gene: TRBJ2-4; CDR3aa: CASSHQDRNIQYF; CDR3nt: TGTGCCAGCAGCCACCAAGACAGGAACATTCAGTACTTC
d_gene: TRBD1; abundance: -; v_gene: TRBV18; len: 17; j_gene: TRBJ1-2; CDR3aa: CASSPISGQGTSYGYTF; CDR3nt: TGTGCCAGCTCCCCGATTTCGGGACAGGGGACTAGTTATGGCTACACCTTC
d_gene: TRBD1; abundance: -; v_gene: TRBV2; len: 14; j_gene: TRBJ1-5; CDR3aa: CASSGTGGNQPQHF; CDR3nt: TGTGCCAGCAGCGGGACAGGGGGCAATCAGCCCCAGCATTTT
d_gene: TRBD1; abundance: -; v_gene: TRBV20-1; len: 11; j_gene: TRBJ2-1; CDR3aa: CSARGTGEQFF; CDR3nt: TGCAGTGCACGCGGGACAGGTGAGCAGTTCTTC
d_gene: -; abundance: -; v_gene: TRBV5-1; len: 16; j_gene: TRBJ2-5; CDR3aa: CASRIWRVGTQETQYF; CDR3nt: TGCGCCAGCAGAATTTGGAGGGTGGGGACCCAAGAGACCCAGTACTTC
d_gene: TRBD2; abundance: -; v_gene: TRBV5-1; len: 17; j_gene: TRBJ2-1; CDR3aa: CASSSGGAKGSYNEQFF; CDR3nt: TGCGCCAGCAGCTCCGGGGGGGCCAAGGGCTCCTACAATGAGCAGTTCTTC
d_gene: -; abundance: -; v_gene: TRBV5-6; len: 15; j_gene: TRBJ2-5; CDR3aa: CASSLLPTGWETQYF; CDR3nt: TGTGCCAGCAGCTTACTGCCCACGGGGTGGGAGACCCAGTACTTC
d_gene: -; abundance: -; v_gene: TRBV11-2; len: 17; j_gene: TRBJ1-6; CDR3aa: CASSLGIPGTSNSPLHF; CDR3nt: TGTGCCAGCAGCTTAGGCATACCCGGGACATCAAATTCACCCCTCCACTTT
d_gene: -; abundance: -; v_gene: TRBV27; len: 11; j_gene: TRBJ2-7; CDR3aa: CASSTGNEQYF; CDR3nt: TGTGCCAGCAGTACAGGGAACGAGCAGTACTTC
d_gene: TRBD1; abundance: once; v_gene: TRBV19; len: 16; j_gene: TRBJ1-1; CDR3aa: CASSEPGQGPGTEAFF; CDR3nt: TGTGCCAGTAGTGAGCCGGGACAGGGGCCGGGGACTGAAGCTTTCTTT
d_gene: -; abundance: -; v_gene: TRBV5-1; len: 15; j_gene: TRBJ2-6; CDR3aa: CASSLAGTGANVLTF; CDR3nt: TGCGCCAGCAGCTTGGCGGGGACTGGGGCCAACGTCCTGACTTTC
d_gene: TRBD1; abundance: -; v_gene: TRBV7-6; len: 15; j_gene: TRBJ1-6; CDR3aa: CASSLEGTANSPLHF; CDR3nt: TGTGCCAGCAGCTTAGAGGGGACAGCTAATTCACCCCTCCACTTT
d_gene: TRBD1; abundance: -; v_gene: TRBV14; len: 13; j_gene: TRBJ1-1; CDR3aa: CASSQIGQAEAFF; CDR3nt: TGTGCCAGCAGCCAAATAGGACAGGCTGAAGCTTTCTTT
d_gene: -; abundance: -; v_gene: TRBV7-2; len: 13; j_gene: TRBJ1-2; CDR3aa: CASSKAGKGGYTF; CDR3nt: TGTGCCAGCAGCAAGGCGGGAAAAGGGGGCTACACCTTC
d_gene: -; abundance: -; v_gene: TRBV6-6; len: 16; j_gene: TRBJ2-1; CDR3aa: CASSYGGSPYDNEQFF; CDR3nt: TGTGCCAGCAGTTACGGGGGGTCCCCCTATGACAATGAGCAGTTCTTC
d_gene: -; abundance: -; v_gene: TRBV30; len: 11; j_gene: TRBJ1-1; CDR3aa: CAWFSYTEAFF; CDR3nt: TGTGCCTGGTTCTCGTACACTGAAGCTTTCTTT
d_gene: -; abundance: once; v_gene: TRBV5-1; len: 14; j_gene: TRBJ2-1; CDR3aa: CASTIDSSYNEQFF; CDR3nt: TGCGCCAGCACGATAGACAGCTCCTACAATGAGCAGTTCTTC
d_gene: -; abundance: -; v_gene: TRBV7-2; len: 12; j_gene: TRBJ2-1; CDR3aa: CASRLTYNEQFF; CDR3nt: TGTGCCAGCAGACTGACATACAATGAGCAGTTCTTC
d_gene: TRBD1; abundance: -; v_gene: TRBV7-6; len: 15; j_gene: TRBJ2-2; CDR3aa: CASSPGGSGTGELFF; CDR3nt: TGTGCCAGCAGCCCAGGGGGCTCGGGCACCGGGGAGCTGTTTTTT
d_gene: TRBD1; abundance: -; v_gene: TRBV5-6; len: 17; j_gene: TRBJ1-1; CDR3aa: CASSSGQGMRWNTEAFF; CDR3nt: TGTGCCAGCAGCTCCGGACAGGGGATGAGGTGGAACACTGAAGCTTTCTTT
d_gene: -; abundance: -; v_gene: TRBV5-1; len: 15; j_gene: TRBJ1-2; CDR3aa: CASSLETGLTYGYTF; CDR3nt: TGCGCCAGCAGCTTAGAGACAGGCCTGACCTATGGCTACACCTTC
d_gene: TRBD1; abundance: -; v_gene: TRBV4-3; len: 21; j_gene: TRBJ2-6; CDR3aa: CASSQVVRVGQGDAGANVLTF; CDR3nt: TGCGCCAGCAGCCAAGTCGTTAGGGTGGGACAGGGAGACGCTGGGGCCAACGTCCTGACTTTC
d_gene: TRBD2; abundance: -; v_gene: TRBV2; len: 20; j_gene: TRBJ2-2; CDR3aa: CASTRTSGLAGGANTGELFF; CDR3nt: TGTGCCAGCACACGGACCTCGGGACTAGCGGGGGGAGCGAACACCGGGGAGCTGTTTTTT
d_gene: -; abundance: -; v_gene: TRBV13; len: 18; j_gene: TRBJ1-3; CDR3aa: CASSPRKPQGKGGNTIYF; CDR3nt: TGTGCCAGCAGCCCACGAAAACCACAGGGTAAAGGTGGAAACACCATATATTTT
d_gene: -; abundance: -; v_gene: TRBV6-1; len: 13; j_gene: TRBJ2-2; CDR3aa: CASSELFAGELFF; CDR3nt: TGTGCCAGCAGTGAACTGTTTGCCGGGGAGCTGTTTTTT
d_gene: TRBD1; abundance: -; v_gene: TRBV19; len: 15; j_gene: TRBJ1-4; CDR3aa: CASSLRDSSNEKLFF; CDR3nt: TGTGCCAGTAGTCTCCGGGACAGCAGTAATGAAAAACTGTTTTTT
d_gene: TRBD2; abundance: -; v_gene: TRBV7-9; len: 15; j_gene: TRBJ2-1; CDR3aa: CASSSPWGGYNEQFF; CDR3nt: TGTGCCAGCAGCTCACCCTGGGGGGGTTACAATGAGCAGTTCTTC
d_gene: TRBD1; abundance: -; v_gene: TRBV10-2; len: 13; j_gene: TRBJ1-2; CDR3aa: CASSRDRDGGYTF; CDR3nt: TGCGCCAGCAGCCGGGACAGGGACGGCGGCTACACCTTC
d_gene: -; abundance: -; v_gene: TRBV6-1; len: 11; j_gene: TRBJ1-4; CDR3aa: CASNVEEKLFF; CDR3nt: TGTGCCAGCAATGTCGAGGAAAAACTGTTTTTT
d_gene: TRBD2; abundance: -; v_gene: TRBV19; len: 14; j_gene: TRBJ2-7; CDR3aa: CASSIEAGVYEQYF; CDR3nt: TGTGCCAGTAGTATAGAAGCGGGGGTCTACGAGCAGTACTTC